These 15 T cell receptor beta chains share one sample of origin, sequenced in a study of blood T cell repertoires in COVID-19. Only in-frame clones appear in the TCRdb table, and some are missing; sequencing was by immunoSEQ multiplex PCR. Of about 120,000 clones in the sample, approximately 82% were seen once. The specimen sequenced was peripheral blood. Receptor source: a man between 65 and 85 years old with active or convalescent COVID-19.

This chain connects TRBV30 to TRBJ1-1; 9 bases agree with TRBD1. The CDR3 extends over 12 amino acids. Germline values: CDR1 GTSNPN, CDR2 SVGIG (reference sequence). The J segment lost 4 bases and the V segment lost 5 bases, leaving 2 bases of the junction unmatched. Written as DNA, the CDR3 is TGTGCCTGGGGGGACAGGGCCACTGAAGCTTTCTTT. Protein product: CAWGDRATEAFF.

The chain uses TRBV7-2 and TRBJ1-4, with TRBD1 matching 7 bases. Unmatched junction bases numbered 10, after V lost 5 bases and J lost 7 bases. Looked up from germline, CDR1 is SGHTA and CDR2 is FQGNSA. The CDR3 runs 15 residues. The CDR3 DNA reads TGTGCCAGCAGCGCCAGACAGGGCCCGGGTGAAAAACTGTTTTTT. This sequence encodes CASSARQGPGEKLFF.

The chain employs TRBV5-6 and TRBJ1-4; perhaps TRBD1 as D (5 bases). CDR1 is SGHDT, CDR2 YYEEEE, per germline. Trimming stripped 4 bases from V and 5 bases from J, with 9 bases between. CDR3 length: 13 amino acids. The CDR3 is CASSRQTNEKLFF. Written as DNA, the CDR3 is TGTGCCAGCAGCCGACAGACAAATGAAAAACTGTTTTTT.

This chain connects TRBV9 to TRBJ2-3; 11 nucleotides align to TRBD2. Germline CDR1 SGDLS, CDR2 YYNGEE. This CDR3 contains 16 residues. V was clipped by 2 bases and J by 2 bases; unmatched bases: 4. CDR3 in amino acids: CASSVTSGTDTDTQYF. CDR3 DNA: TGTGCCAGCAGCGTGACTAGCGGGACCGACACAGATACGCAGTATTTT.

The chain couples TRBV6-5 to TRBJ1-2; 8 bases align to TRBD1. The germline V gene has CDR1 MNHEY and CDR2 SVGAGI. J lost 2 bases, V lost 5 bases, and 1 base had no gene match. The CDR3 has 13 residues. The CDR3 protein is CASSRDRNYGYTF. The CDR3 region has the DNA TGTGCCAGCAGTCGGGACAGGAACTATGGCTACACCTTC.

The rearrangement joins TRBV10-3 to TRBJ1-1; 7 nucleotides line up with TRBD1. Germline CDR1 ENHRY, CDR2 SYGVKD. This CDR3 has 14 residues. Trimming at V came to 9 bases and at J to 2 bases, leaving 9 bases not matched to a gene. The CDR3 region has the DNA TGTGCCATAAAATCCCGGGACAGTAACACTGAAGCTTTCTTT. Protein product: CAIKSRDSNTEAFF.

V and J are TRBV10-3 and TRBJ1-5; no clear D gene. The germline CDR1 and CDR2 sequences are ENHRY and SYGVKD. Trimming pared 4 bases from V and 7 bases from J, leaving 8 bases between. The CDR3 length is 12 residues. The CDR3 nucleotides are TGTGCCATCAGTGCTGATCTACAGCCCCAGCATTTT. It is translated as CAISADLQPQHF.

This rearrangement joins TRBV7-9 to TRBJ2-2; 7 nucleotides align to TRBD1. Trimming at V came to 7 bases and at J to 6 bases, leaving 11 bases not matched to a gene. Germline values: CDR1 SEHNR, CDR2 FQNEAQ (reference sequence). The CDR3 is 15 residues long. The CDR3 sequence: CASTPATQGSGELFF. CDR3 DNA: TGTGCCAGCACTCCGGCGACACAGGGGTCCGGGGAGCTGTTTTTT. The whole variable domain, filled in from reference TRBV7-9 and TRBJ2-2, reads DTGVSQNPRHKITKRGQNVTFRCDPISEHNRLYWYRQTLGQGPEFLTYFQNEAQLEKSRLLSDRFSAERPKGSFSTLEIQRTEQGDSAMYLCASTPATQGSGELFFGEGSRLTVL.

V and J are TRBV10-1 and TRBJ1-4; tentatively, D is TRBD1 (5 bases). The CDR3 extends over 18 amino acids. From germline, CDR1 is WNHNN and CDR2 SYGVQD (reference sequence). The V end was cut by 6 bases, the J end by 0 bases, with 20 bases between. The CDR3 region is CASRGRDLQGATNEKLFF. The DNA of the CDR3 is TGCGCCAGCAGGGGACGGGACTTACAAGGAGCAACTAATGAAAAACTGTTTTTT.

This clone was detected a few times. The gene calls are TRBV7-8 and TRBJ2-7, with TRBD1 as a possible D gene (6 bases). V lost 5 bases, J lost 1 base, and 9 bases lay in between. This CDR3 region has 13 residues. Per germline, CDR1 SGHVS and CDR2 FQNEAQ. In DNA, the CDR3 is TGTGCCAGCAGCGCGACAGGTTCCTACGAGCAGTACTTC. The encoded protein is CASSATGSYEQYF.

The DNA for the CDR3 is TGTGCCAGCAGCTTGCGACAGGCGAGCTCCTACGAGCAGTACTTC. Its translation: CASSLRQASSYEQYF. This chain joins TRBV5-4 and TRBJ2-7; D might be TRBD1 (6 bases). CDR3 length: 15 amino acids. Germline values: CDR1 SGHNT, CDR2 YYREEE (reference sequence). Trimming took off 1 base at V and 0 bases at J, with 11 bases between the two ends. The entire variable domain, with the rest obtained from reference TRBV5-4 and TRBJ2-7, is as follows: ETGVTQSPTHLIKTRGQQVTLRCSSQSGHNTVSWYQQALGQGPQFIFQYYREEENGRGNFPPRFSGLQFPNYSSELNVNALELDDSALYLCASSLRQASSYEQYFGPGTRLTVT.

The gene calls are TRBV5-4 and TRBJ1-6, with D possibly TRBD1 on 6 matching bases. The CDR3 is 14 amino acids. V was pared by 5 bases and J by 11 bases, with 17 bases between. Germline V gives CDR1 SGHNT, CDR2 YYREEE (reference sequence). This CDR3 reads CASSLQGVLAPLHF. CDR3 nucleotide sequence: TGTGCCAGCAGTTTACAGGGCGTCTTGGCACCCCTCCACTTT.

This clone is categorized as medium-sized. Other nucleotide sequences in the sample specify the same CDR3. The CDR3 nucleotides are TGCGCCAGCAGCCCTCTACAGGGAACGAACACTGAAGCTTTCTTT. This codes for CASSPLQGTNTEAFF. The V call is TRBV5-1, the J call TRBJ1-1, with a weak D call TRBD1 (6 bases). The CDR3 covers 15 residues. Germline CDR1 is SGHRS and CDR2 is YFSETQ. Between the trimmed V and J ends, which lost 4 bases and 1 base, there was a span of 14 bases.

This rearrangement joins TRBV7-8 to TRBJ2-7; the D gene is possibly TRBD2 (5 bases). CDR1 and CDR2 from the germline V gene are SGHVS and FQNEAQ. Trimming shortened V by 5 bases and J by 2 bases, and 13 bases separated the two germline ends. The length of the CDR3 is 14 residues. The DNA for the CDR3 is TGTGCCAGCAGCAGTAATAGCGCAACCTACGAGCAGTACTTC. This sequence encodes CASSSNSATYEQYF.

CDR3 region: CASSSRTSGVNEQFF. Here the CDR3 DNA reads TGCGCCAGCAGCTCTCGGACTAGCGGGGTAAATGAGCAGTTCTTC. The chain is built from TRBV5-1 and TRBJ2-1; 12 nucleotides match TRBD2. The CDR3 has 15 amino acids. J gave up 7 bases and V 3 bases, and 5 bases lay outside the gene matches. Germline V lookup: CDR1 SGHRS, CDR2 YFSETQ.